The clone carrying this TCR beta chain has just a few counts. Its antigen remains unknown. This entry belongs to a study of T-cell memory formation after mild COVID-19. Study-level results: From day 15 to 85, contracting clones were balanced between CD4 and CD8, whereas later expanders leaned toward CD4+. Cross-reactive memory appears to have joined, as suggested by some responding clones showing up in pre-infection memory.

The CDR3 consists of 17 residues. Germline lookup yields CDR1 LGHNA and CDR2 YSLEER. J was trimmed by 2 bases and V by 4 bases; bases with no gene match: 10. TCRdb itself ran the 5' RACE reads through MiXCR, one entry per CDR3 protein. The data show 400,000 to 450,000 distinct CDR3 sequences, with roughly 18% seen just once and about a fifth held by the top ten. This TCR was recovered from a young man who had mild COVID-19 (a few samples of this study predate the infection). Cell type and time point are not known. The gene calls are TRBV4-3 and TRBJ2-3; TRBD2 matches 9 bases. Sequenced input: PBMCs or a T cell subset sorted from them (not recorded which). The CDR3 DNA reads as TGCGCCAGCAGCCTCGTCGGCCTAGCGGGGACCACAGATACGCAGTATTTT. Protein sequence: CASSLVGLAGTTDTQYF.